This TCR beta chain was identified during a study of CD8+ T cells in alopecia areata. Study-level results: Greater clonality was observed in lesional scalp samples, especially alopecia totalis/universalis, versus normal scalp. TCRs were shared less clearly across patients than in mice, possibly for HLA-related reasons.

Alopecia areata patients gave lesional scalp punch biopsies and peripheral blood samples. CDR3 length equals 14 residues. V was clipped by 4 bases and J by 6 bases, with 12 bases between them. CDR1 is SEHNR and CDR2 is FQNEAQ in the germline V gene (reference sequence). Remarks on this clone: What it recognizes is unknown.

Sequencing relied on a cDNA template that was reverse transcribed from extracted RNA. Some clones are missing from TCRdb's copy, which holds only in-frame ones; the method was immunoSEQ multiplex PCR. The table records 150,000 or so clones, more than 40% of them present only once. V gene TRBV7-9 combines with J gene TRBJ1-4, with D perhaps matching TRBD1 (6 bases). The clonotype comes from a human donor with alopecia areata. Sequenced: CD4+ T cells sorted from blood. CDR3 amino acids: CASSSRDTDEKLFF. For the CDR3, the DNA is TGTGCCAGCAGCTCGCGGGACACGGATGAAAAACTGTTTTTT.